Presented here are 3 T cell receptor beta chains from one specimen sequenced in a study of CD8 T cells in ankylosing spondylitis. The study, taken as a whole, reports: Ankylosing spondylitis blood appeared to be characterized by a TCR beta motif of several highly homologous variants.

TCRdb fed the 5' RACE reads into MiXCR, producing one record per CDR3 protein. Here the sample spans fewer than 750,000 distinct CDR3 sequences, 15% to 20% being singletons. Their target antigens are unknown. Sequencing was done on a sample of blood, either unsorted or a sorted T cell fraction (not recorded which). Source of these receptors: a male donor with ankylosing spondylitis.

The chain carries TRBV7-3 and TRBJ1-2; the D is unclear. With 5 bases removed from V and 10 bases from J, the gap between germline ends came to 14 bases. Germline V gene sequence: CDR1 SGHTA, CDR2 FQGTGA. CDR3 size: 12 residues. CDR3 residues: CASSRPDGPYTF. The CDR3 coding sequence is TGTGCCAGCAGCCGGCCGGACGGGCCCTACACCTTC.

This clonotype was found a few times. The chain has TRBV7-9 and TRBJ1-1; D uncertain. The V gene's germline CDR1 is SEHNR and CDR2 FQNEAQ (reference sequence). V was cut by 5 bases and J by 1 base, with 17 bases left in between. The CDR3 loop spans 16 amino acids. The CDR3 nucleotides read TGTGCCAGCAGCACTCTAGACGGGAATGAGAACACTGAAGCTTTCTTT. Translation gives CASSTLDGNENTEAFF. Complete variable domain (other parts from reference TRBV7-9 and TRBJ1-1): DTGVSQNPRHKITKRGQNVTFRCDPISEHNRLYWYRQTLGQGPEFLTYFQNEAQLEKSRLLSDRFSAERPKGSFSTLEIQRTEQGDSAMYLCASSTLDGNENTEAFFGQGTRLTVV.

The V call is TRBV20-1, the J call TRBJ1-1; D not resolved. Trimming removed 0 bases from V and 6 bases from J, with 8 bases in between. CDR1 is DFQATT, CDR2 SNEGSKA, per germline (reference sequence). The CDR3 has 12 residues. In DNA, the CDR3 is TGCAGTGCTAGAGATTCAGGTTCTGAAGCTTTCTTT. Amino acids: CSARDSGSEAFF.